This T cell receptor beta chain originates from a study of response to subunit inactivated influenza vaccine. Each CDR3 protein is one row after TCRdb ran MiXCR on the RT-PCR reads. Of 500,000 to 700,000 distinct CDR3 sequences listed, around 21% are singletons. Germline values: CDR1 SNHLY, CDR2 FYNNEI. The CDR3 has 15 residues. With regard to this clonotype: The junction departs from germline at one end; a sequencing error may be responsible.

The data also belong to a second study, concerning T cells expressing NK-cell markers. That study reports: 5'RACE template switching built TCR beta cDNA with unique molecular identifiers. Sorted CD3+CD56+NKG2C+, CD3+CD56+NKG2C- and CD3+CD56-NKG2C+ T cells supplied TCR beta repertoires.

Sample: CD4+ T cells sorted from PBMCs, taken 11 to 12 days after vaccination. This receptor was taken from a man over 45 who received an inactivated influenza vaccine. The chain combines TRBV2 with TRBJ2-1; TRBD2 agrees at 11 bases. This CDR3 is CASRVAGGALNVQFF. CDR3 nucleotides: TGTGCCAGCAGGGTAGCGGGGGGGGCCCTCAATGTGCAGTTCTTC.